This T cell receptor beta chain derives from a study of OX40 agonist ivuxolimab in advanced cancers. Across the study: Participants, 80% to 90% male, averaged approximately 56 years of age, ranging from roughly 23 to 80. One patient with hepatocellular carcinoma and two with cutaneous melanoma, three in all, had partial responses.

V gave up 0 bases and J gave up 4 bases, with 7 bases separating them. The germline gives CDR1 SGHRS, CDR2 YFSETQ. CDR3 size: 14 residues. The count of this clone is one. No antigen is known for it. Study results and limitations: Expanded clones belonging to CD8+ T cells outnumbered, on average, those of CD4+.

Patients with autoimmune history or systemic immunosuppression were excluded. Repertoires were generated with immunoSEQ multiplex PCR, while TCRdb's copy carries only in-frame clones and drops some. The sample records roughly 50,000 clones, approximately 88% being singletons. Material: CD4+ or CD8+ T cells sorted from blood, obtained in a trial of the OX40 agonist ivuxolimab. The receptor's source is an adult with an advanced solid tumor such as melanoma, head and neck, liver or kidney cancer. The J gene is TRBJ2-2, the V gene TRBV5-1; no definite D call. This CDR3 is CASSLAVITGELFF. The CDR3 region has the DNA TGCGCCAGCAGCTTGGCGGTTATCACCGGGGAGCTGTTTTTT.